The rows below give T cell receptor beta chains drawn from one sample of a study of blood T cell repertoires in COVID-19. Data came from immunoSEQ multiplex PCR; TCRdb stores just in-frame clones and leaves some out. The data contain about 250,000 clones, approximately 90% of them singletons. Sequencing input: PBMCs or T cells enriched from blood (not recorded which). The receptors come from a woman in her 30s with acute COVID-19. The CDR3 runs from the conserved cysteine through the conserved F or W. The order of the fields is J gene, clone size, V gene, D gene, CDR3 protein, CDR3 DNA. D genes are given only for firm matches. A clone size is listed for some rows: how often the clone was seen (once, few, many), or a class if it is expanded.

j_gene: TRBJ2-4
abundance: -
v_gene: TRBV4-2
d_gene: -
CDR3aa: CASSQDWARGQNIQYF
CDR3nt: TGTGCCAGCAGCCAAGACTGGGCCAGGGGCCAAAACATTCAGTACTTC

j_gene: TRBJ1-2
abundance: -
v_gene: TRBV7-9
d_gene: TRBD1
CDR3aa: CASSRAGGGRGYTF
CDR3nt: TGTGCCAGCAGCCGTGCAGGGGGCGGACGCGGCTACACCTTC

j_gene: TRBJ1-2
abundance: few
v_gene: TRBV5-1
d_gene: TRBD1
CDR3aa: CASSEDRGHYGYTF
CDR3nt: TGCGCCAGCAGCGAGGACAGGGGACACTATGGCTACACCTTC

j_gene: TRBJ1-1
abundance: -
v_gene: TRBV4-1
d_gene: -
CDR3aa: CASSRGQVQTEAFF
CDR3nt: TGCGCCAGCAGCCGCGGACAAGTACAGACTGAAGCTTTCTTT

j_gene: TRBJ2-1
abundance: -
v_gene: TRBV25-1
d_gene: TRBD1
CDR3aa: CASSVEWGTGDHEQFF
CDR3nt: TGTGCCAGCAGTGTTGAATGGGGGACAGGGGACCATGAGCAGTTCTTC

j_gene: TRBJ1-1
abundance: few
v_gene: TRBV6-5
d_gene: TRBD1
CDR3aa: CASSLTGSTEAFF
CDR3nt: TGTGCCAGCAGCCTGACAGGGTCCACTGAAGCTTTCTTT

j_gene: TRBJ1-4
abundance: -
v_gene: TRBV6-5
d_gene: -
CDR3aa: CASSGANEKLFF
CDR3nt: TGTGCCAGCTCAGGGGCTAATGAAAAACTGTTTTTT

j_gene: TRBJ1-4
abundance: -
v_gene: TRBV28
d_gene: TRBD1
CDR3aa: CASSLRSTHRDRAFNEKLFF
CDR3nt: TGTGCCAGCAGTTTAAGGTCTACGCACCGGGACAGGGCCTTTAATGAAAAACTGTTTTTT

j_gene: TRBJ1-5
abundance: -
v_gene: TRBV4-1
d_gene: -
CDR3aa: CASSHQKLSNQPQHF
CDR3nt: TGCGCCAGCAGCCATCAAAAACTTAGCAATCAGCCCCAGCATTTT

j_gene: TRBJ2-7
abundance: -
v_gene: TRBV10-1
d_gene: -
CDR3aa: CASSESSDPYEQYF
CDR3nt: TGCGCCAGCAGTGAATCTTCAGATCCCTACGAGCAGTACTTC

j_gene: TRBJ2-2
abundance: -
v_gene: TRBV7-2
d_gene: TRBD1
CDR3aa: CASSYRTGTTGELFF
CDR3nt: TGTGCCAGCAGTTACCGGACAGGGACCACCGGGGAGCTGTTTTTT

j_gene: TRBJ2-1
abundance: -
v_gene: TRBV7-7
d_gene: TRBD1
CDR3aa: CASSPDRDSYNEQFF
CDR3nt: TGTGCTAGCAGCCCCGACAGGGACTCCTACAATGAGCAGTTCTTC

j_gene: TRBJ2-7
abundance: -
v_gene: TRBV5-5
d_gene: TRBD2
CDR3aa: CASSPLAGSNYEQYF
CDR3nt: TGTGCCAGCAGCCCACTAGCGGGTTCCAACTACGAGCAGTACTTC

j_gene: TRBJ2-3
abundance: -
v_gene: TRBV5-6
d_gene: TRBD1
CDR3aa: CASSLDRGLIADTQYF
CDR3nt: TGTGCCAGCAGCTTAGACAGGGGGCTAATTGCAGATACGCAGTATTTT

j_gene: TRBJ1-2
abundance: -
v_gene: TRBV7-2
d_gene: TRBD1
CDR3aa: CASSLQGGYYGYTF
CDR3nt: TGTGCCAGCAGCTTACAAGGGGGCTACTATGGCTACACCTTC

j_gene: TRBJ1-1
abundance: -
v_gene: TRBV6-5
d_gene: TRBD1
CDR3aa: CASSGDSGRAFF
CDR3nt: TGTGCCAGCAGCGGGGACAGCGGCCGAGCTTTCTTT

j_gene: TRBJ2-7
abundance: -
v_gene: TRBV3-1/TRBV3-2
d_gene: -
CDR3aa: CASSQEPRSEQYF
CDR3nt: TGTGCCAGCAGCCAAGAGCCCCGGTCCGAGCAGTACTTC

j_gene: TRBJ2-1
abundance: -
v_gene: TRBV29-1
d_gene: TRBD2
CDR3aa: CSVALLAGLSSYNEQFF
CDR3nt: TGCAGCGTTGCGCTGCTAGCGGGATTAAGCTCCTACAATGAGCAGTTCTTC

j_gene: TRBJ2-7
abundance: -
v_gene: TRBV5-5
d_gene: -
CDR3aa: CASTYSETYEQYF
CDR3nt: TGTGCCAGCACATATTCTGAGACCTACGAGCAGTACTTC

j_gene: TRBJ2-5
abundance: -
v_gene: TRBV2
d_gene: TRBD2
CDR3aa: CASIKGLAGGQETQYF
CDR3nt: TGTGCCAGCATCAAGGGACTAGCGGGGGGTCAAGAGACCCAGTACTTC

j_gene: TRBJ1-5
abundance: -
v_gene: TRBV19
d_gene: TRBD1
CDR3aa: CASSRDRGWGQPQHF
CDR3nt: TGTGCCAGTAGTCGCGACAGGGGCTGGGGGCAGCCCCAGCATTTT

j_gene: TRBJ2-5
abundance: -
v_gene: TRBV18
d_gene: TRBD1
CDR3aa: CASSPGTGETQYF
CDR3nt: TGTGCCAGCTCACCGGGGACAGGGGAGACCCAGTACTTC

j_gene: TRBJ2-7
abundance: -
v_gene: TRBV29-1
d_gene: -
CDR3aa: CSVETRTYEQYF
CDR3nt: TGCAGCGTTGAAACCAGAACCTACGAGCAGTACTTC

j_gene: TRBJ2-2
abundance: -
v_gene: TRBV11-3
d_gene: TRBD1
CDR3aa: CASSPSPGTGENTGELFF
CDR3nt: TGTGCCAGCAGCCCGTCCCCGGGGACAGGGGAGAACACCGGGGAGCTGTTTTTT

j_gene: TRBJ1-1
abundance: -
v_gene: TRBV27
d_gene: -
CDR3aa: CASSFRGGYTEAFF
CDR3nt: TGTGCCAGCAGTTTCCGGGGGGGGTACACTGAAGCTTTCTTT

j_gene: TRBJ1-4
abundance: -
v_gene: TRBV10-3
d_gene: TRBD1
CDR3aa: CAISSDRGWEKLFF
CDR3nt: TGTGCCATCAGTAGTGACAGGGGGTGGGAAAAACTGTTTTTT

j_gene: TRBJ2-1
abundance: -
v_gene: TRBV15
d_gene: -
CDR3aa: CATSIPAWQSIYNEQFF
CDR3nt: TGTGCCACCAGCATACCCGCTTGGCAGTCGATCTACAATGAGCAGTTCTTC

j_gene: TRBJ1-2
abundance: -
v_gene: TRBV12-3/TRBV12-4
d_gene: TRBD1
CDR3aa: CASSWGQGGTF
CDR3nt: TGTGCCAGCAGTTGGGGACAGGGAGGCACCTTC

j_gene: TRBJ1-2
abundance: -
v_gene: TRBV15
d_gene: TRBD1
CDR3aa: CATSRGATGDGYTF
CDR3nt: TGTGCCACCAGCAGAGGTGCGACAGGGGACGGCTACACCTTC

j_gene: TRBJ1-4
abundance: -
v_gene: TRBV29-1
d_gene: TRBD1
CDR3aa: CSARQGGNEKLFF
CDR3nt: TGCAGTGCGAGACAGGGTGGGAATGAAAAACTGTTTTTT

j_gene: TRBJ1-1
abundance: -
v_gene: TRBV5-6
d_gene: -
CDR3aa: CASSLGYSSGTEAFF
CDR3nt: TGTGCCAGCAGCTTGGGGTACTCATCGGGCACTGAAGCTTTCTTT

j_gene: TRBJ2-2
abundance: -
v_gene: TRBV7-7
d_gene: TRBD2
CDR3aa: CASSQTTSGTGELFF
CDR3nt: TGTGCTAGCAGCCAGACGACTAGCGGCACCGGGGAGCTGTTTTTT

j_gene: TRBJ1-4
abundance: -
v_gene: TRBV7-2
d_gene: -
CDR3aa: CASSPVAATNEKLFF
CDR3nt: TGTGCCAGCAGCCCCGTGGCTGCAACTAATGAAAAACTGTTTTTT

j_gene: TRBJ1-6
abundance: -
v_gene: TRBV5-1
d_gene: TRBD1
CDR3aa: CASNDREGSPLHF
CDR3nt: TGCGCCAGCAACGACAGGGAAGGGTCACCCCTCCACTTT

j_gene: TRBJ1-2
abundance: once
v_gene: TRBV7-9
d_gene: TRBD1
CDR3aa: CASSLQGQANYGYTF
CDR3nt: TGTGCCAGCAGCTTACAAGGACAGGCGAACTATGGCTACACCTTC

j_gene: TRBJ2-5
abundance: -
v_gene: TRBV6-2/TRBV6-3
d_gene: -
CDR3aa: CASSYRGQETQYF
CDR3nt: TGTGCCAGCAGTTATAGGGGACAAGAGACCCAGTACTTC

j_gene: TRBJ2-5
abundance: -
v_gene: TRBV7-9
d_gene: -
CDR3aa: CASSLVRETQYF
CDR3nt: TGTGCCAGCAGCTTAGTTCGGGAGACCCAGTACTTC

j_gene: TRBJ1-6
abundance: -
v_gene: TRBV5-3
d_gene: -
CDR3aa: CARSLLAGNLPCSYNSPLHF
CDR3nt: TGTGCCAGAAGCCTATTGGCAGGGAATCTTCCGTGCTCCTATAATTCACCCCTCCACTTT

j_gene: TRBJ2-1
abundance: once
v_gene: TRBV7-8
d_gene: TRBD2
CDR3aa: CASSLSGQRGYNEQFF
CDR3nt: TGTGCCAGCAGCTTGAGCGGCCAGCGGGGATACAATGAGCAGTTCTTC

j_gene: TRBJ1-1
abundance: -
v_gene: TRBV4-1
d_gene: -
CDR3aa: CASSPGAGEEAFF
CDR3nt: TGCGCCAGCAGCCCAGGGGCAGGGGAAGAAGCTTTCTTT

j_gene: TRBJ2-7
abundance: -
v_gene: TRBV30
d_gene: -
CDR3aa: CAWSVFRPDDSYEQYF
CDR3nt: TGTGCCTGGAGTGTATTCCGACCTGACGACAGCTACGAGCAGTACTTC

j_gene: TRBJ1-2
abundance: -
v_gene: TRBV15
d_gene: -
CDR3aa: CATSRVKDYGYTF
CDR3nt: TGTGCCACCAGCCGGGTGAAGGACTATGGCTACACCTTC

j_gene: TRBJ1-2
abundance: -
v_gene: TRBV6-5
d_gene: TRBD1
CDR3aa: CASSRDSPYGYTF
CDR3nt: TGTGCCAGCAGTCGGGACAGCCCCTATGGCTACACCTTC

j_gene: TRBJ1-5
abundance: once
v_gene: TRBV6-5
d_gene: -
CDR3aa: CASSYGRGQPQHF
CDR3nt: TGTGCCAGCAGTTACGGAAGGGGTCAGCCCCAGCATTTT

j_gene: TRBJ2-2
abundance: -
v_gene: TRBV11-1
d_gene: -
CDR3aa: CASSLSTSGTGELFF
CDR3nt: TGTGCCAGCAGCTTATCAACGTCAGGCACCGGGGAGCTGTTTTTT